These 15 T cell receptor beta chains came from one sample sequenced in a study of CD8 T cells in ankylosing spondylitis. Their antigens remain unidentified. Study results and limitations: A motif in TCR beta, a set of eight highly homologous variants, appeared characteristic of ankylosing spondylitis blood.

Each CDR3 protein is one row after TCRdb ran MiXCR on the 5' RACE reads. The sample comprises hundreds of thousands of distinct CDR3 sequences, approximately 12% of which are singletons, and approximately 0.5% rests with the top ten. The sample taken for sequencing was blood, either unsorted or a sorted T cell fraction (not recorded which). Every receptor here comes from a male donor with ankylosing spondylitis.

The chain joins TRBV7-2 to TRBJ2-7; tentatively, D is TRBD1 (6 bases). The V gene's germline CDR1 is SGHTA and CDR2 FQGNSA. V lost 5 bases, J lost 3 bases, and 17 bases lay in between. CDR3 size: 15 residues. CDR3 protein: CASSPWGTGIYEQYF. The CDR3 region has the DNA TGTGCCAGCAGCCCCTGGGGCACAGGGATCTACGAGCAGTACTTC.

A few counts support this clonotype. The DNA of the CDR3 is TGCGCCAGCAGCGTGGTTAGCGGGAGCTCCTACGAGCAGTACTTC. Translation: CASSVVSGSSYEQYF. The chain links TRBV5-1 to TRBJ2-7, with 9 positions matching TRBD2. Germline assignment: CDR1 SGHRS and CDR2 YFSETQ. The trim removed 4 bases at V and 0 bases at J, leaving 5 bases unmatched. This CDR3 comprises 15 residues.

V is TRBV6-5 and J is TRBJ2-7; D perhaps matches TRBD1 (7 bases). Germline CDR1 and CDR2: MNHEY and SVGAGI. Trimming stripped 2 bases from V and 5 bases from J, with 13 bases between. This CDR3 is 14 amino acids long. CDR3 DNA: TGTGCCAGCAGTTACCGACAGGGAGGCCACGAGCAGTACTTC. It codes for CASSYRQGGHEQYF.

In this sample, this clonotype turned up a few times. The chain has TRBV20-1 and TRBJ2-1; D ambiguous. Germline values: CDR1 DFQATT, CDR2 SNEGSKA (reference sequence). V lost 3 bases to trimming and J lost 10 bases, with 10 bases between them. The length of the CDR3 is 11 residues. The CDR3 DNA reads as TGCAGTGCTAGCTCGGGTAGCGAGCAGTTCTTC. Translating gives CSASSGSEQFF.

This clonotype occurred a few times. This chain joins TRBV10-3 and TRBJ2-2; TRBD1 agrees at 9 bases. CDR3 length: 15 residues. V gave up 8 bases and J gave up 6 bases; unmatched junction bases: 10. Germline V gene lookup returns CDR1 ENHRY and CDR2 SYGVKD. The CDR3 sequence: CAISSGTGYPGELFF. CDR3 nucleotide sequence: TGTGCCATCTCCTCCGGGACAGGGTATCCCGGGGAGCTGTTTTTT.

This rearrangement joins TRBV4-1 to TRBJ1-1; weak D call: TRBD1 (5 bases). Germline lookup yields CDR1 MGHRA and CDR2 YSYEKL. The CDR3 consists of 15 residues. V was pared by 3 bases and J by 4 bases, with 15 bases between. The CDR3 DNA follows: TGCGCCAGCAGCCAGGGGGTCGGTGGGGGCACTGAAGCTTTCTTT. It specifies CASSQGVGGGTEAFF.

The table lists this clonotype with a few counts. The DNA for the CDR3 is TGCAGTGCCAGGGACAGGACGAGCTCCTACGAGCAGTACTTC. This sequence encodes CSARDRTSSYEQYF. The genes are TRBV20-1 and TRBJ2-7; TRBD1 matches 8 bases. The V gene's germline CDR1 is DFQATT and CDR2 SNEGSKA (reference sequence). The CDR3 is 14 amino acids. Trimming took 6 bases from V and 0 from J; bases not matched to a gene: 7.

The chain combines TRBV4-3 with TRBJ1-5, with D possibly being TRBD1 (5 bases). V gave up 0 bases and J gave up 11 bases, with 17 bases separating them. The CDR3 has 15 amino acids. CDR1 LGHNA and CDR2 YSLEER come from the germline V gene. In DNA form, the CDR3 reads TGCGCCAGCAGCCAAGATTTTTTCAGGGATCGGTCCCAGCATTTT. This translates into CASSQDFFRDRSQHF.

The V call is TRBV20-1, the J call TRBJ1-2; D not certain. V shed 5 bases and J shed 0 bases, with 10 bases lying between them. The CDR3 runs 13 residues. Germline V gene sequence: CDR1 DFQATT, CDR2 SNEGSKA (reference sequence). CDR3 amino acids: CSAPTPPNYGYTF. The CDR3 DNA reads TGCAGTGCTCCAACGCCACCTAACTATGGCTACACCTTC.

This clonotype was detected a few times. V gene TRBV6-1 combines with J gene TRBJ2-7, with no clear D. CDR3 length equals 14 residues. Germline V gene lookup returns CDR1 MNHNS and CDR2 SASEGT. Trimming pared 5 bases from V and 4 bases from J, leaving 15 bases between. The CDR3 sequence: CASSPWIGPYEQYF. The CDR3 DNA reads TGTGCCAGCAGTCCCTGGATCGGGCCTTACGAGCAGTACTTC.

This chain connects TRBV7-2 to TRBJ1-2; 10 nucleotides line up with TRBD1. The germline gives CDR1 SGHTA, CDR2 FQGNSA. The CDR3 consists of 14 residues. The V gene end was trimmed by 5 bases and the J gene end by 4 bases; junction bases not matched to a gene: 4. The CDR3 region is CASSMGQGSYGYTF. For the CDR3, the DNA is TGTGCCAGCAGCATGGGACAGGGGAGCTATGGCTACACCTTC.

This clonotype was counted only a few times. This chain links TRBV5-1 with TRBJ2-7; tentative D call: TRBD1 (5 bases). V was cut by 4 bases and J by 2 bases, with 13 bases left in between. CDR3 length equals 14 residues. From germline, CDR1 is SGHRS and CDR2 YFSETQ. The CDR3 here is CASSTRTDTYEQYF. Here the CDR3 DNA reads TGCGCCAGCAGCACAAGGACGGACACCTACGAGCAGTACTTC.

The chain carries TRBV24-1 and TRBJ1-2; D is perhaps TRBD1 (6 bases). This CDR3 region has 18 residues. The V gene lost 3 bases and the J gene lost 0 bases, with 19 bases spanning the gap. From germline, CDR1 is KGHDR and CDR2 SFDVKD. The CDR3 region is CATSDPLGADDANYGYTF. CDR3 coding DNA: TGTGCCACCAGTGATCCCCTGGGGGCGGATGATGCTAACTATGGCTACACCTTC.

The chain carries TRBV20-1 and TRBJ2-7; D call uncertain. V dropped 3 bases and J dropped 2 bases, with 8 bases sitting between them. Germline CDR1 reads DFQATT; CDR2 reads SNEGSKA (reference sequence). The CDR3 consists of 12 residues. CDR3 bases: TGCAGTGCTAGCGGGTCTCCCTACGAGCAGTACTTC. Translating gives CSASGSPYEQYF.

This clonotype was observed many times. J is TRBJ2-1 and V is TRBV4-2, with no clear D. Per germline, CDR1 LGHNA and CDR2 YNFKEQ. V was clipped by 0 bases and J by 3 bases, with 12 bases between them. This CDR3 is built from 16 residues. The CDR3 reads CASSQDGRLDYNEQFF. CDR3 nucleotide sequence: TGTGCCAGCAGCCAAGATGGGCGACTGGACTACAATGAGCAGTTCTTC.